Each of the 2 T cell receptor beta chains below was sequenced from the same sample in a study of PD-1 blockade in classical Hodgkin lymphoma. The table came from immunoSEQ multiplex PCR; TCRdb's copy has only in-frame clones and leaves some out. The table has approximately 15,000 clones, about nine tenths seen once. Specified time point: cycle 4 day 1 (C4D1), after less than seven weeks of nivolumab. Every patient had relapsed following autologous stem cell transplantation, and cohorts differed in brentuximab vedotin exposure. Applied to thawed PBMCs, magnetic negative selection was the method used to isolate CD8+ T cells. The specimen was CD8+ T cells from blood, collected before the fourth cycle of nivolumab. The receptor set was obtained from a human donor with classical Hodgkin lymphoma.

The chain recombines TRBV2 with TRBJ2-1, with 8 bases fitting TRBD1. Germline V lookup: CDR1 SNHLY, CDR2 FYNNEI. CDR3 length: 16 residues. V lost 8 bases, J lost 5 bases, and 14 bases stayed unmatched. This CDR3 reads CASHGQGEGGDNEQFF. As DNA, the CDR3 is TGTGCCAGCCATGGACAGGGCGAGGGAGGAGACAATGAGCAGTTCTTC.

This chain connects TRBV15 to TRBJ2-5; 8 nucleotides agree with TRBD2. Germline V gene data show CDR1 as LNHNV and CDR2 as YYDKDF (reference sequence). CDR3 size: 16 residues. V lost 2 bases, J lost 3 bases, and 8 bases stayed unmatched. CDR3 sequence reads: CATSRSLLLAEETQYF. CDR3 sequence (DNA): TGTGCCACCAGCAGATCCCTACTACTAGCGGAAGAGACCCAGTACTTC.